The 6 T cell receptor beta chains below all came from one sample that was sequenced in a study of siplizumab effects on memory and regulatory T cells. The table came from immunoSEQ multiplex PCR; TCRdb's copy has only in-frame clones and leaves some out. Among some 120,000 clones, around 94% were seen once, and the ten largest hold roughly 1.5%. The sequenced sample consisted of non-Treg CD4+ T cells sorted from blood. These receptors were obtained from a human donor in good health.

V and J are TRBV5-1 and TRBJ1-2; 12 nucleotides align to TRBD1. Germline V gene lookup returns CDR1 SGHRS and CDR2 YFSETQ. Losses at the gene ends were 3 bases for V and 8 bases for J; bases not matched to a gene: 11. CDR3 length equals 16 residues. The CDR3 nucleotides are TGCGCCAGCAGCTCCGGGACAGGGGGCGCGAGGATGGGCTACACCTTC. Translating gives CASSSGTGGARMGYTF.

This clone has only one observation. The rearrangement uses TRBV18 and TRBJ1-2; 8 bases agree with TRBD1. The CDR3 is 15 residues long. Losses at the gene ends were 2 bases for V and 4 bases for J; bases not matched to a gene: 6. Germline loops: CDR1 KGHSH, CDR2 LQKENI. In nucleotides, the CDR3 is TGTGCCAGCTCACCAGATTCAGGGGGCGGCTATGGCTACACCTTC. Amino acids: CASSPDSGGGYGYTF. Supplemented by reference TRBV18 and TRBJ1-2, the full variable domain reads NAGVMQNPRHLVRRRGQEARLRCSPMKGHSHVYWYRQLPEEGLKFMVYLQKENIIDESGMPKERFSAEFPKEGPSILRIQQVVRGDSAAYFCASSPDSGGGYGYTFGSGTRLTVV.

V gene TRBV25-1 combines with J gene TRBJ2-5; D call uncertain. V was clipped by 1 base and J by 4 bases, with 4 bases between them. The CDR3 extends over 12 amino acids. Germline loops: CDR1 MGHDK, CDR2 SYGVNS. The CDR3 DNA reads as TGTGCCAGCAGTGAATGGAGAGAGACCCAGTACTTC. Encoded protein: CASSEWRETQYF.

The V and J genes are TRBV5-1 and TRBJ1-4, with D uncertain. The CDR3 totals 14 residues. Trimming took 0 bases from V and 4 from J, leaving 7 bases between them. CDR1 is SGHRS and CDR2 is YFSETQ in the germline V gene. Here the CDR3 DNA reads TGCGCCAGCAGCTTGGGTCTGCTTAATGAAAAACTGTTTTTT. It encodes CASSLGLLNEKLFF.

J is TRBJ1-4 and V is TRBV5-1; D is unclear. From germline, CDR1 is SGHRS and CDR2 YFSETQ. Trimming took off 3 bases at V and 5 bases at J, with 14 bases between the two ends. The CDR3 runs to 15 residues. Here the CDR3 DNA reads TGCGCCAGCAGCTCCCGGACGGGGATGAATGAAAAACTGTTTTTT. As protein: CASSSRTGMNEKLFF.

The gene calls are TRBV7-9 and TRBJ1-4; 7 bases are shared with TRBD1. The V segment lost 6 bases and the J segment 2 bases; nucleotides outside the gene matches: 15. Germline assignment: CDR1 SEHNR and CDR2 FQNEAQ (reference sequence). The CDR3 is 18 residues long. The CDR3 loop is CASRPNPKIQGTNEKLFF. The CDR3 DNA sequence: TGTGCCAGCAGACCGAACCCTAAAATACAGGGGACTAATGAAAAACTGTTTTTT. Complete variable domain (other parts from reference TRBV7-9 and TRBJ1-4): DTGVSQNPRHKITKRGQNVTFRCDPISEHNRLYWYRQTLGQGPEFLTYFQNEAQLEKSRLLSDRFSAERPKGSFSTLEIQRTEQGDSAMYLCASRPNPKIQGTNEKLFFGSGTQLSVL.